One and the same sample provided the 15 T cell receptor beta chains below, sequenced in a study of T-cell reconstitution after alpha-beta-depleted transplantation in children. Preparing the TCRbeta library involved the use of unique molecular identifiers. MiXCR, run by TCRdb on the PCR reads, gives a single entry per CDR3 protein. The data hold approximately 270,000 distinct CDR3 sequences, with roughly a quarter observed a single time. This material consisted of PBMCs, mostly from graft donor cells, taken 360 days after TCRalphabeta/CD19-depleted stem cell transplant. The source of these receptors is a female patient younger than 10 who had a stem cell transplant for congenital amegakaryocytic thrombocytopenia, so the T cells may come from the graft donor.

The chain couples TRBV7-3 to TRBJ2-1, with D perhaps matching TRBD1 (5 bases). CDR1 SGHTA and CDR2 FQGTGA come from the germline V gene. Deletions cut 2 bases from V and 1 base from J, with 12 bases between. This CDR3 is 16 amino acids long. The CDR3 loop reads CASSLYGQGSYNEQFF. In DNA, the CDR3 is TGTGCCAGCAGCTTATACGGACAAGGATCCTACAATGAGCAGTTCTTC.

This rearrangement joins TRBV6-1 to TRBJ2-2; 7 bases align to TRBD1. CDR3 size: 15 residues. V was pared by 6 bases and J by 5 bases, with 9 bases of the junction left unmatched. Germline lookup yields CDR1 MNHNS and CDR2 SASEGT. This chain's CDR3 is CASRADRVRTGELFF. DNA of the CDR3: TGTGCCAGCAGGGCAGACAGGGTTCGAACCGGGGAGCTGTTTTTT.

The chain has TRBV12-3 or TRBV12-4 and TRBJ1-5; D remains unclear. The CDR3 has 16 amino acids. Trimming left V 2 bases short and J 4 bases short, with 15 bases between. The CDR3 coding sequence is TGTGCCAGCAGTTTACGGCAGGCTGGAGGGAATCAGCCCCAGCATTTT. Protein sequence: CASSLRQAGGNQPQHF.

In nucleotides, the CDR3 is TGTGCCAGAGCGGGCCCCGGCTCTGGGGCCAACGTCCTGACTTTC. Amino acids: CARAGPGSGANVLTF. This chain links TRBV2 with TRBJ2-6; tentative D call: TRBD2 (6 bases). V was cut by 9 bases and J by 0 bases, with 12 bases left in between. Germline lookup yields CDR1 SNHLY and CDR2 FYNNEI. The CDR3 consists of 15 residues. The full variable domain, in which reference TRBV2 and TRBJ2-6 provide the parts outside the CDR3, is EPEVTQTPSHQVTQMGQEVILRCVPISNHLYFYWYRQILGQKVEFLVSFYNNEISEKSEIFDDQFSVERPDGSNFTLKIRSTKLEDSAMYFCARAGPGSGANVLTFGAGSRLTVL.

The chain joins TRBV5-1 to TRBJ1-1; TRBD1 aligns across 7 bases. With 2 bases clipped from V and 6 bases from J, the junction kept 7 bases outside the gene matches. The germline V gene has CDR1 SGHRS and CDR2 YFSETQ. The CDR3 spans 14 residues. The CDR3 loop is CASSFRQGEAEAFF. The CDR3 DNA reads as TGCGCCAGCAGCTTCAGGCAGGGGGAGGCTGAAGCTTTCTTT.

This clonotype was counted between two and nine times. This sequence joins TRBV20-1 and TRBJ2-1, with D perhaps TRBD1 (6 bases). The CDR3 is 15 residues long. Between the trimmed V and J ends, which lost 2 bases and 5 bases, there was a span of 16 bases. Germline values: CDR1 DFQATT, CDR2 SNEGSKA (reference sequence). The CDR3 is CSARTRWGLNNEQFF. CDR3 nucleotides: TGCAGTGCTAGAACGCGGTGGGGGCTCAACAATGAGCAGTTCTTC.

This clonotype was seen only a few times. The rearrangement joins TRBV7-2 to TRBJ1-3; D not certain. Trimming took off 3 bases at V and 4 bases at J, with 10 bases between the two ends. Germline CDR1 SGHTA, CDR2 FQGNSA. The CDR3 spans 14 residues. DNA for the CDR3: TGTGCCAGCAGCTTCGCGAGCGGAGGAAACACCATATATTTT. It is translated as CASSFASGGNTIYF.

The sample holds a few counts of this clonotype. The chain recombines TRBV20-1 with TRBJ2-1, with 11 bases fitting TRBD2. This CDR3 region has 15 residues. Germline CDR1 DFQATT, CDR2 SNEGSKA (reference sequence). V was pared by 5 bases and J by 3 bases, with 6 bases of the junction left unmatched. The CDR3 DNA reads TGCAGTGCTTATCGCGGGACTAGCGGCTACAATGAGCAGTTCTTC. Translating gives CSAYRGTSGYNEQFF.

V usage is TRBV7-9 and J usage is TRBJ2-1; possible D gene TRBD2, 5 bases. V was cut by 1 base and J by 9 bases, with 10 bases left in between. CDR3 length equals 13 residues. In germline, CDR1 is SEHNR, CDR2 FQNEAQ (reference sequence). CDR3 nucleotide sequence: TGTGCCAGCAGCTTAGAAGGAGGCCTTGAGCAGTTCTTC. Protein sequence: CASSLEGGLEQFF.

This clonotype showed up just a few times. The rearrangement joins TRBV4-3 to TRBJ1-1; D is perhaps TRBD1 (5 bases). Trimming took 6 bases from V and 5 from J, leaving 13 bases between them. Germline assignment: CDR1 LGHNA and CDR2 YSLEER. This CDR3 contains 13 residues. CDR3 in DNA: TGCGCCAGCAGTCAGGGCGTCTTTACTGAAGCTTTCTTT. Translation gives CASSQGVFTEAFF.

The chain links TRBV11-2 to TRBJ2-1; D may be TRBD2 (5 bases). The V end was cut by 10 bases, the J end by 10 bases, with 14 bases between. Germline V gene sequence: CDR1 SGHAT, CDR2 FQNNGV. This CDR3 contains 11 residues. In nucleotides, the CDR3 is TGTGCCAACCCGGAGGTAGGAGAGCAGTTCTTC. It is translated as CANPEVGEQFF.

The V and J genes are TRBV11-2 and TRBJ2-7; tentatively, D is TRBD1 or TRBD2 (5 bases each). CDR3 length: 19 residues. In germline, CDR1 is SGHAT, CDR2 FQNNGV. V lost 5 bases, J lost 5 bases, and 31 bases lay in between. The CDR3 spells CASSLSGTAFRVKGNEQYF. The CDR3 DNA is TGTGCCAGCAGCCTTAGTGGGACCGCCTTCAGGGTCAAAGGTAACGAGCAGTACTTC.

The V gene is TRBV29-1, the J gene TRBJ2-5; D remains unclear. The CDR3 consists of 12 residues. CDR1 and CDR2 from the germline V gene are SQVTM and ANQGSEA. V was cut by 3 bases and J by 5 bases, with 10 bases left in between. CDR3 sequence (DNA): TGCAGCGTTGATTTTTGGGCGGAGACCCAGTACTTC. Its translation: CSVDFWAETQYF.

The CDR3, as DNA: TGCAGTGCTAGAAGACCCGACACCCAAGAGACCCAGTACTTC. This encodes CSARRPDTQETQYF. This chain joins TRBV20-1 and TRBJ2-5; no clear D gene. From germline, CDR1 is DFQATT and CDR2 SNEGSKA (reference sequence). The CDR3 has 14 residues. Trimming stripped 2 bases from V and 1 base from J, with 11 bases between.

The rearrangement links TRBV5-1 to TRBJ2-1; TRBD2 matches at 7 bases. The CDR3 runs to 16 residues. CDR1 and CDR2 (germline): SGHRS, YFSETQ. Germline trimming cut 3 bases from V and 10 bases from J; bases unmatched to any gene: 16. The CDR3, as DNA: TGCGCCAGCAGCTCACCGGGACTACTGGGCCAATGGGAGCAGTTCTTC. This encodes CASSSPGLLGQWEQFF.